Shown below are 30 T cell receptor beta chains from a single sample sequenced in a study of T cell responses to AZD1222 COVID-19 vaccine. This table comes from immunoSEQ multiplex PCR, and its TCRdb copy is limited to in-frame clones, with some not included. The data hold 86,000 or so clones, with about nine tenths observed a single time. The input for sequencing was peripheral blood, taken on day 0 of AZD1222 vaccination. The receptors here all came from an adult in good health.

The chain uses TRBV7-9 and TRBJ1-2; no reliable D call. This CDR3 spans 15 amino acids. The V gene lost 4 bases and the J gene lost 6 bases, with 18 bases spanning the gap. Germline V gene data show CDR1 as SEHNR and CDR2 as FQNEAQ (reference sequence). The CDR3 is CASSSNGARLDGYTF. CDR3 in DNA: TGTGCCAGCAGCTCCAACGGAGCTCGGCTGGATGGCTACACCTTC.

This clone came up once. The chain links TRBV6-5 to TRBJ1-6, with unresolved D. Trimming pared 2 bases from V and 5 bases from J, leaving 10 bases between. This CDR3 is 15 amino acids long. CDR1 and CDR2 (germline): MNHEY, SVGAGI. The CDR3 loop reads CASSYGDGDNSPLHF. The CDR3 nucleotides are TGTGCCAGCAGTTACGGGGATGGGGATAATTCACCCCTCCACTTT.

This clone appeared once. The V gene is TRBV9, the J gene TRBJ2-3; tentatively, D is TRBD2 (6 bases). Germline values: CDR1 SGDLS, CDR2 YYNGEE. V was cut by 0 bases and J by 0 bases, with 11 bases left in between. The CDR3 consists of 16 residues. The CDR3 nucleotides are TGTGCCAGCAGCGTAGGCTTGGGGGGAAGCACAGATACGCAGTATTTT. Its protein product is CASSVGLGGSTDTQYF.

J is TRBJ1-1 and V is TRBV5-1; 8 bases are shared with TRBD1. There are 17 residues in the CDR3. Germline CDR1 reads SGHRS; CDR2 reads YFSETQ. After removal of 4 bases from V and 2 bases from J, the junction contained 13 bases not matched to a gene. CDR3 protein: CASSLRWDRRANTEAFF. Written as DNA, the CDR3 is TGCGCCAGCAGCCTCCGGTGGGACAGGCGGGCCAACACTGAAGCTTTCTTT.

The V call is TRBV4-1, the J call TRBJ2-5, with a weak D call TRBD1 (5 bases). Germline V gene data show CDR1 as MGHRA and CDR2 as YSYEKL. V lost 1 base and J lost 6, with 12 bases in between. This CDR3 contains 14 residues. The CDR3 spells CASSQVGQGKTQYF. For the CDR3, the DNA is TGCGCCAGCAGCCAAGTGGGCCAGGGAAAGACCCAGTACTTC.

This clone has only a few counts. The gene calls are TRBV27 and TRBJ1-6; the D gene is possibly TRBD1 (5 bases). The CDR3 runs to 12 residues. Trimming removed 6 bases at V and 7 bases at J, with 7 bases between. CDR1 and CDR2 (germline): MNHEY, SMNVEV (reference sequence). CDR3 DNA sequence: TGTGCCAGCAGCAACAGGAATTCACCCCTCCACTTT. Translating gives CASSNRNSPLHF.

V and J are TRBV2 and TRBJ1-5; 7 bases are shared with TRBD1. The CDR3 loop spans 16 amino acids. The germline V gene has CDR1 SNHLY and CDR2 FYNNEI. With 5 bases clipped from V and 2 bases from J, the junction kept 9 bases outside the gene matches. The CDR3 here is CASSPRQGIRNQPQHF. CDR3 coding DNA: TGTGCCAGCAGTCCCCGACAGGGCATCCGCAATCAGCCCCAGCATTTT. The entire variable domain, with the rest obtained from reference TRBV2 and TRBJ1-5, is as follows: EPEVTQTPSHQVTQMGQEVILRCVPISNHLYFYWYRQILGQKVEFLVSFYNNEISEKSEIFDDQFSVERPDGSNFTLKIRSTKLEDSAMYFCASSPRQGIRNQPQHFGDGTRLSIL.

This clone was seen only a few times. This chain uses TRBV12-3 or TRBV12-4 with TRBJ1-4; weak D call: TRBD1 (5 bases). Trimming left V 6 bases short and J 5 bases short, with 10 bases between. This CDR3 has 13 residues. CDR3 sequence (DNA): TGTGCCAGCAGCCTCAGACAGAATGAAAAACTGTTTTTT. It is translated as CASSLRQNEKLFF.

The table lists this clone with a count of one. The V call is TRBV6-5, the J call TRBJ1-2; 8 nucleotides line up with TRBD1. Trimming took 6 bases from V and 6 from J; bases not matched to a gene: 6. This CDR3 has 13 amino acids. CDR1 and CDR2 (germline): MNHEY, SVGAGI. The CDR3 loop is CASRRQGSDGYTF. CDR3 nucleotide sequence: TGTGCCAGCAGACGACAGGGGTCTGATGGCTACACCTTC.

The V gene is TRBV5-4, the J gene TRBJ2-3; D is unresolved. Germline V lookup: CDR1 SGHNT, CDR2 YYREEE (reference sequence). The CDR3 runs 14 residues. Trimming took 4 bases from V and 1 from J, leaving 10 bases between them. The CDR3 spells CASSPGSRTDTQYF. CDR3 sequence (DNA): TGTGCCAGCAGCCCCGGGTCTCGCACAGATACGCAGTATTTT.

V and J are TRBV7-9 and TRBJ2-7; TRBD2 matches at 9 bases. From germline, CDR1 is SEHNR and CDR2 FQNEAQ (reference sequence). J gave up 7 bases and V 6 bases, and 10 bases lay outside the gene matches. The CDR3 contains 14 residues. CDR3 sequence (DNA): TGTGCCAGCAGTCTTAGCGGGGGATCGCGGGAGCAGTACTTC. This encodes CASSLSGGSREQYF.

This clone was seen just once. The chain uses TRBV7-2 and TRBJ1-2; D remains ambiguous. From germline, CDR1 is SGHTA and CDR2 FQGNSA. This CDR3 spans 15 amino acids. Trimming stripped 5 bases from V and 6 bases from J, with 19 bases between. The CDR3 DNA follows: TGTGCCAGCAGCACTTCCGGGCCCCCCGGTAATGGCTACACCTTC. Translation: CASSTSGPPGNGYTF.

The chain combines TRBV5-1 with TRBJ2-1; TRBD2 matches at 11 bases. V lost 4 bases to trimming and J lost 1 base; unmatched junction nucleotides: 25. The germline CDR1 and CDR2 sequences are SGHRS and YFSETQ. The CDR3 runs 23 residues. Written as DNA, the CDR3 is TGCGCCAGCAGCCCGGACTTGTTTGCCTCGACTAGCGGGGTAACGGGTTCCTACAATGAGCAGTTCTTC. Protein: CASSPDLFASTSGVTGSYNEQFF.

A single count supports this clone. V gene TRBV11-2 combines with J gene TRBJ1-4; unclear D gene. The V gene's germline CDR1 is SGHAT and CDR2 FQNNGV. The V end was cut by 0 bases, the J end by 0 bases, with 8 bases between. The CDR3 loop spans 16 amino acids. DNA for the CDR3: TGTGCCAGCAGCTTAGATTCTCTGGCAACTAATGAAAAACTGTTTTTT. Protein sequence: CASSLDSLATNEKLFF.

The count of this clone is one. The chain links TRBV20-1 to TRBJ2-5; 9 nucleotides match TRBD1. The CDR3 runs to 15 residues. Germline V gene sequence: CDR1 DFQATT, CDR2 SNEGSKA (reference sequence). Germline trimming cut 3 bases from V and 1 base from J; bases unmatched to any gene: 6. The CDR3 DNA follows: TGCAGTGCTAGTAGACAGGGGGGTATCCAAGAGACCCAGTACTTC. This gives the protein CSASRQGGIQETQYF.

This rearrangement joins TRBV18 to TRBJ2-5; TRBD2 matches at 10 bases. Germline CDR1 and CDR2: KGHSH and LQKENI. Trimming cost V 3 bases and J 2 bases; bases outside gene matches: 6. The CDR3 has 16 residues. CDR3 sequence (DNA): TGTGCCAGCTCACCGGTGGTTAGCGGGGGGCAAGAGACCCAGTACTTC. This translates into CASSPVVSGGQETQYF. Filled out from reference TRBV18 and TRBJ2-5, the complete variable domain reads NAGVMQNPRHLVRRRGQEARLRCSPMKGHSHVYWYRQLPEEGLKFMVYLQKENIIDESGMPKERFSAEFPKEGPSILRIQQVVRGDSAAYFCASSPVVSGGQETQYFGPGTRLLVL.

The V gene is TRBV30, the J gene TRBJ1-3; D not certain. The germline gives CDR1 GTSNPN, CDR2 SVGIG (reference sequence). The length of the CDR3 is 11 residues. V lost 5 bases to trimming and J lost 5 bases, with 7 bases between them. The CDR3 reads CAWEARNTIYF. The CDR3 DNA reads TGTGCCTGGGAGGCCAGAAACACCATATATTTT.

The chain employs TRBV28 and TRBJ1-5; D remains ambiguous. The germline CDR1 and CDR2 sequences are MDHEN and SYDVKM. The V gene lost 2 bases and the J gene lost 8 bases, with 10 bases spanning the gap. CDR3 length: 13 amino acids. CDR3 sequence (DNA): TGTGCCAGCAGTTTAACGGTATATAAGCCCCAGCATTTT. Its protein product is CASSLTVYKPQHF.

The chain couples TRBV6-1 to TRBJ1-1; the D is unclear. CDR1 is MNHNS, CDR2 SASEGT, per germline. Trimming removed 1 base at V and 5 bases at J, with 20 bases between. The CDR3 runs to 17 residues. In nucleotides, the CDR3 is TGTGCCAGCAGTGAAGGCTCCGGCAGAGGGAGCCGGACTGAAGCTTTCTTT. This encodes CASSEGSGRGSRTEAFF.

The chain couples TRBV27 to TRBJ1-2; no definite D call. Trimming pared 2 bases from V and 2 bases from J, leaving 9 bases between. There are 14 residues in the CDR3. Per germline, CDR1 MNHEY and CDR2 SMNVEV (reference sequence). CDR3 DNA: TGTGCCAGCAGTTTAAGTGCAGGCAACTATGGCTACACCTTC. It specifies CASSLSAGNYGYTF.

The chain has TRBV29-1 and TRBJ2-7, with 10 positions matching TRBD2. The CDR3 sequence is 13 residues long. With 4 bases clipped from V and 7 bases from J, the junction kept 7 bases outside the gene matches. Germline V gene sequence: CDR1 SQVTM, CDR2 ANQGSEA. The CDR3 is CSVGAGGPGEQYF. In nucleotides, the CDR3 is TGCAGCGTTGGAGCGGGAGGGCCGGGAGAGCAGTACTTC.

As regards this clone: Other DNA sequences in this sample translate to the same CDR3. In DNA, the CDR3 is TGTGCCAGTAGTATTGGTTTAGAGCAGTACTTC. This translates into CASSIGLEQYF. The rearrangement links TRBV19 to TRBJ2-7; no definite D call. CDR3 length equals 11 residues. Germline CDR1 LNHDA, CDR2 SQIVND (reference sequence). V was shortened by 3 bases and J by 7 bases, with 7 bases between the two germline ends.

The V gene is TRBV19, the J gene TRBJ2-5, with a weak D call TRBD1 (5 bases). From germline, CDR1 is LNHDA and CDR2 SQIVND (reference sequence). The CDR3 has 13 amino acids. Trimming shortened V by 6 bases and J by 2 bases, and 10 bases separated the two germline ends. CDR3 region: CASSKTGQETQYF. In nucleotides, the CDR3 is TGTGCCAGTAGCAAAACAGGTCAAGAGACCCAGTACTTC.

The CDR3 coding sequence is TGTGCCAGTAGGGGGGTACCGGGACAGGGAAACTACGAGCAGTACTTC. Translating gives CASRGVPGQGNYEQYF. This chain links TRBV19 with TRBJ2-7; 9 bases map to TRBD1. This CDR3 comprises 16 residues. V was pared by 6 bases and J by 3 bases, with 12 bases of the junction left unmatched. In germline, CDR1 is LNHDA, CDR2 SQIVND (reference sequence).

The chain links TRBV19 to TRBJ1-1; the D is unclear. Trimming took off 4 bases at V and 0 bases at J, with 12 bases between the two ends. From germline, CDR1 is LNHDA and CDR2 SQIVND (reference sequence). There are 15 residues in the CDR3. The CDR3: CASSNRGSMNTEAFF. The CDR3 DNA follows: TGTGCCAGTAGTAACCGAGGCAGTATGAACACTGAAGCTTTCTTT. The variable domain in full, completed from reference TRBV19 and TRBJ1-1, reads DGGITQSPKYLFRKEGQNVTLSCEQNLNHDAMYWYRQDPGQGLRLIYYSQIVNDFQKGDIAEGYSVSREKKESFPLTVTSAQKNPTAFYLCASSNRGSMNTEAFFGQGTRLTVV.

This clone came up once. The J gene is TRBJ1-2, the V gene TRBV18, with 7 bases that match TRBD1. CDR1 KGHSH and CDR2 LQKENI come from the germline V gene. The CDR3 has 15 amino acids. The V segment lost 0 bases and the J segment 8 bases; nucleotides outside the gene matches: 9. The DNA of the CDR3 is TGTGCCAGCTCACCACCGCAGGGACAGACCGGGGGCTACACCTTC. It translates to CASSPPQGQTGGYTF.

The chain links TRBV5-6 to TRBJ2-5, with D unclear. Germline CDR1 SGHDT, CDR2 YYEEEE. Trimming cost V 1 base and J 5 bases, with 6 bases left between them. The CDR3 covers 12 residues. CDR3 nucleotides: TGTGCCAGCAGCTTGTTCGATGAGACCCAGTACTTC. Residues: CASSLFDETQYF.

The rearrangement joins TRBV6-5 to TRBJ1-2; 7 nucleotides match TRBD1. Germline V gene sequence: CDR1 MNHEY, CDR2 SVGAGI. J gave up 3 bases and V 6 bases, and 7 bases lay outside the gene matches. The CDR3 loop spans 14 amino acids. The CDR3 sequence is CASSDREQDYGYTF. In DNA form, the CDR3 reads TGTGCCAGCAGCGACAGGGAGCAAGACTATGGCTACACCTTC.

This rearrangement joins TRBV10-1 to TRBJ2-3, with D unclear. Looked up from germline, CDR1 is WNHNN and CDR2 is SYGVQD (reference sequence). The CDR3 is 15 amino acids. V was shortened by 3 bases and J by 1 base, with 11 bases between the two germline ends. CDR3 bases: TGCGCCAGCAGTGAACCGAATTCCCGCACAGATACGCAGTATTTT. Its protein is CASSEPNSRTDTQYF.

The V gene is TRBV27, the J gene TRBJ2-7; either TRBD1 or TRBD2 may supply D (6 bases each). Per germline, CDR1 MNHEY and CDR2 SMNVEV (reference sequence). This CDR3 spans 15 amino acids. V was shortened by 2 bases and J by 7 bases, with 18 bases between the two germline ends. The chain's CDR3 is CASSLRGAGAGEQYF. CDR3 nucleotide sequence: TGTGCCAGCAGTTTAAGGGGGGCCGGCGCCGGGGAGCAGTACTTC.